This passage covers 24 T cell receptor beta chains from one sample sequenced in a study of blood T cell repertoires in COVID-19. Using immunoSEQ multiplex PCR, the repertoire was profiled, and TCRdb retains in-frame clones only, with some absent. The repertoire holds around 130,000 clones, with approximately 84% as singletons. Sequencing input: peripheral blood. The receptors derive from a woman older than 75 with acute or convalescent COVID-19.

A few counts support this clone. The genes are TRBV5-1 and TRBJ1-2, with a possible D match to TRBD1 (5 bases). Trimming pared 0 bases from V and 8 bases from J, leaving 14 bases between. Germline V gives CDR1 SGHRS, CDR2 YFSETQ. The CDR3 sequence is 14 residues long. The CDR3 here is CASSLARAEEGYTF. CDR3 coding DNA: TGCGCCAGCAGCTTGGCCAGGGCAGAAGAAGGCTACACCTTC.

As to this clone: Other DNA variants within this sample encode the same CDR3. V usage is TRBV29-1 and J usage is TRBJ1-2; no definite D call. The V and J ends lost 6 bases and 5 bases respectively, with 25 bases between them. This CDR3 contains 16 residues. Per germline, CDR1 SQVTM and CDR2 ANQGSEA. The CDR3 DNA reads TGCAGCGTCTCCACCCCACCAGAGGGCGAGGGATATGGCTACACCTTC. Protein product: CSVSTPPEGEGYGYTF.

This chain connects TRBV4-3 to TRBJ2-7; 11 nucleotides match TRBD2. The germline V gene encodes CDR1 LGHNA and CDR2 YSLEER. The CDR3 length is 15 residues. V shed 0 bases and J 2 bases; nucleotides not matched to a gene: 0. Written as DNA, the CDR3 is TGCGCCAGCAGCCAAGATAGCGGGAGGGCCTACGAGCAGTACTTC. Its protein is CASSQDSGRAYEQYF.

This clone has a single count. This chain connects TRBV12-5 to TRBJ2-5, with D uncertain. CDR3 size: 15 residues. The ends were cut back, 1 base at V and 5 bases at J, with 14 bases in the middle. CDR1 LGHNT and CDR2 FRNRAP come from the germline V gene. CDR3: CASGLGQKVGETQYF. The CDR3 DNA sequence: TGTGCTAGTGGTTTGGGGCAGAAAGTGGGCGAGACCCAGTACTTC.

The chain joins TRBV6-5 to TRBJ2-1, with 7 bases identical to TRBD2. From germline, CDR1 is MNHEY and CDR2 SVGAGI. This CDR3 spans 13 amino acids. Trimming at V came to 5 bases and at J to 5 bases, leaving 3 bases not matched to a gene. The CDR3 DNA reads as TGTGCCAGCAGTATGGGGGGGGACAATGAGCAGTTCTTC. Translated, it gives CASSMGGDNEQFF.

The J gene is TRBJ2-5, the V gene TRBV5-1; the D gene is possibly TRBD1 (6 bases). Germline values: CDR1 SGHRS, CDR2 YFSETQ. The CDR3 contains 15 residues. V lost 3 bases and J 1 base, leaving 13 bases between the germline ends. DNA of the CDR3: TGCGCCAGCAGCTACGGACAGCGAACCCAAGAGACCCAGTACTTC. Its protein is CASSYGQRTQETQYF.

V and J are TRBV7-6 and TRBJ1-2; 8 bases match TRBD1. This CDR3 comprises 14 residues. Per germline, CDR1 SGHVS and CDR2 FNYEAQ. With 5 bases clipped from V and 2 bases from J, the junction kept 4 bases outside the gene matches. CDR3 DNA sequence: TGTGCCAGCAGCCCGCGGGACAGGAACTATGGCTACACCTTC. Encoded protein: CASSPRDRNYGYTF.

This sequence joins TRBV29-1 and TRBJ2-7, with a possible D match to TRBD1 (5 bases). The V end lost 7 bases, the J end lost 2 bases, and 12 bases lay between the germline ends. The CDR3 length is 12 residues. The germline V gene has CDR1 SQVTM and CDR2 ANQGSEA. For the CDR3, the DNA is TGCAGCGCCGCAGGGTCTACCTACGAGCAGTACTTC. The encoded protein is CSAAGSTYEQYF.

V usage is TRBV4-3 and J usage is TRBJ1-1, with D unclear. Germline CDR1 and CDR2: LGHNA and YSLEER. The germline V and J ends were trimmed by 1 base and 1 base, with 13 bases remaining between them. The CDR3 has 16 amino acids. CDR3 sequence: CASSQGGGRANTEAFF. In DNA form, the CDR3 reads TGCGCCAGCAGCCAAGGGGGTGGGCGGGCGAACACTGAAGCTTTCTTT.

The gene calls are TRBV2 and TRBJ2-5, with unresolved D. V dropped 0 bases and J dropped 5 bases, with 13 bases sitting between them. The CDR3 is 15 residues long. Per the germline V gene, CDR1 is SNHLY and CDR2 is FYNNEI. In nucleotides, the CDR3 is TGTGCCAGCAGTGAAGCGAGGCGGTTGGGTGAGACCCAGTACTTC. Its protein is CASSEARRLGETQYF.

The chain is built from TRBV7-2 and TRBJ1-6; 9 bases line up with TRBD1. Unmatched junction bases numbered 6, after V lost 4 bases and J lost 11 bases. The CDR3 contains 14 residues. Germline CDR1 reads SGHTA; CDR2 reads FQGNSA. CDR3 protein: CASSSQGQGTPLHF. The CDR3, as DNA: TGTGCCAGCAGCTCACAGGGACAGGGTACACCCCTCCACTTT. Full variable domain (remainder filled in from reference TRBV7-2 and TRBJ1-6): GAGVSQSPSNKVTEKGKDVELRCDPISGHTALYWYRQSLGQGLEFLIYFQGNSAPDKSGLPSDRFSAERTGGSVSTLTIQRTQQEDSAVYLCASSSQGQGTPLHFGNGTRLTVT.

V gene TRBV2 combines with J gene TRBJ2-7, with TRBD1 matching over 7 bases. The CDR3 runs to 13 residues. V shed 7 bases and J 2 bases; nucleotides not matched to a gene: 5. The germline gives CDR1 SNHLY, CDR2 FYNNEI. The CDR3 coding sequence is TGTGCCAGCACTGCAGGGGGACCCTACGAGCAGTACTTC. Amino acid sequence: CASTAGGPYEQYF.

The chain uses TRBV30 and TRBJ1-3; 7 nucleotides align to TRBD1. This CDR3 is 14 amino acids long. Germline CDR1 is GTSNPN and CDR2 is SVGIG (reference sequence). V dropped 4 bases and J dropped 4; count of bases not matched to a gene: 7. The CDR3 DNA follows: TGTGCCTGGACTAGGGGGCTTGCCGGAAACACCATATATTTT. The encoded protein is CAWTRGLAGNTIYF.

V usage is TRBV18 and J usage is TRBJ1-3, with D maybe TRBD1 (5 bases). In germline, CDR1 is KGHSH, CDR2 LQKENI. The CDR3 spans 15 residues. V shed 10 bases and J shed 2 bases, with 18 bases lying between them. The chain's CDR3 is CANSPGGGPGNTIYF. DNA for the CDR3: TGTGCCAACTCCCCCGGGGGGGGACCTGGAAACACCATATATTTT.

This rearrangement joins TRBV6-5 to TRBJ1-2; tentatively, D is TRBD1 (5 bases). Per germline, CDR1 MNHEY and CDR2 SVGAGI. This CDR3 comprises 15 residues. The V gene lost 6 bases and the J gene lost 6 bases, with 20 bases spanning the gap. The CDR3 spells CASRPRDSRGHGYTF. CDR3 nucleotides: TGTGCCAGCAGACCTCGGGACTCGAGGGGACATGGCTACACCTTC.

The chain couples TRBV19 to TRBJ2-3; possible D gene TRBD2, 5 bases. V shed 1 base and J shed 5 bases, with 13 bases lying between them. Per germline, CDR1 LNHDA and CDR2 SQIVND (reference sequence). The CDR3 totals 15 residues. In nucleotides, the CDR3 is TGTGCCAGTAGTATAGCGGCGGGCCTGGGAGATACGCAGTATTTT. It specifies CASSIAAGLGDTQYF.

The V and J genes are TRBV18 and TRBJ2-7, with D maybe TRBD2 (6 bases). Trimming took 2 bases from V and 2 from J, leaving 10 bases between them. The CDR3 is made up of 14 amino acids. Germline V lookup: CDR1 KGHSH, CDR2 LQKENI. This CDR3 is CASSPSGPPYEQYF. In DNA, the CDR3 is TGTGCCAGCTCACCAAGCGGGCCCCCCTACGAGCAGTACTTC.

The CDR3 loop reads CAWSVLPRVVTEKLFF. CDR3 sequence (DNA): TGTGCCTGGAGTGTACTCCCCCGGGTTGTAACTGAAAAACTGTTTTTT. This chain links TRBV30 with TRBJ1-4; no clear D. CDR1 and CDR2 (germline): GTSNPN, SVGIG (reference sequence). The CDR3 loop spans 16 amino acids. Trimming removed 0 bases from V and 7 bases from J, with 18 bases in between. Supplemented by reference TRBV30 and TRBJ1-4, the full variable domain reads SQTIHQWPATLVQPVGSPLSLECTVEGTSNPNLYWYRQAAGRGLQLLFYSVGIGQISSEVPQNLSASRPQDRQFILSSKKLLLSDSGFYLCAWSVLPRVVTEKLFFGSGTQLSVL.

The chain carries TRBV7-8 and TRBJ2-7; D is uncertain. CDR1 is SGHVS, CDR2 FQNEAQ, per germline. Trimming removed 5 bases from V and 2 bases from J, with 7 bases in between. The CDR3 is 12 amino acids. In DNA, the CDR3 is TGTGCCAGCAGCGAGGAGACCTACGAGCAGTACTTC. Translation gives CASSEETYEQYF.

In this sample, this clone turned up once. The chain has TRBV2 and TRBJ2-6, with a weak D call TRBD1 (5 bases). CDR3 length: 17 residues. The V end lost 0 bases, the J end lost 2 bases, and 11 bases lay between the germline ends. Germline lookup yields CDR1 SNHLY and CDR2 FYNNEI. CDR3 DNA sequence: TGTGCCAGCAGTGAAGCGGGCAGGGTCGCTGGGGCCAACGTCCTGACTTTC. This encodes CASSEAGRVAGANVLTF.

The chain joins TRBV18 to TRBJ2-7; 8 positions match TRBD2. The CDR3 loop spans 14 amino acids. CDR1 and CDR2 (germline): KGHSH, LQKENI. V trimming: 2 bases; J trimming: 1 base; junction bases outside the gene matches: 1. This CDR3 is CASSPGTSSYEQYF. The CDR3 DNA reads as TGTGCCAGCTCACCAGGGACTAGTTCCTACGAGCAGTACTTC.

J is TRBJ1-2 and V is TRBV7-2; D is ambiguous. Trimming removed 2 bases at V and 5 bases at J, with 12 bases between. Germline CDR1 and CDR2: SGHTA and FQGNSA. The CDR3 has 14 residues. The CDR3 protein is CASSLSGVLYGYTF. DNA for the CDR3: TGTGCCAGCAGCTTATCCGGGGTTCTGTATGGCTACACCTTC.

The chain uses TRBV18 and TRBJ2-3; D perhaps matches TRBD1 (5 bases). Trimming cost V 4 bases and J 6 bases, with 11 bases left between them. The CDR3 covers 13 residues. Germline V gene data show CDR1 as KGHSH and CDR2 as LQKENI. The CDR3 region is CASSLTGPDTQYF. The CDR3 DNA follows: TGTGCCAGCTCACTTACAGGACCGGATACGCAGTATTTT.

The gene calls are TRBV5-1 and TRBJ1-1, with 8 bases matching TRBD1. Germline CDR1 and CDR2: SGHRS and YFSETQ. The CDR3 consists of 15 residues. The J segment lost 5 bases and the V segment lost 5 bases, leaving 11 bases of the junction unmatched. The CDR3 loop is CASSRLQGGITEAFF. For the CDR3, the DNA is TGCGCCAGCAGTCGTTTACAGGGGGGGATTACTGAAGCTTTCTTT.